These 25 T cell receptor beta chains originate from one sample sequenced in a study of blood T cell repertoires in COVID-19. The assay was immunoSEQ multiplex PCR, and TCRdb's table has in-frame clones only and misses some. The repertoire holds 22,000 or so clones, with roughly nine tenths as singletons. Sequencing was done on a sample of peripheral blood. All receptors derive from a human donor in a cohort sampled during active COVID-19.

This clone appeared a few times. The chain joins TRBV5-1 to TRBJ2-7, with TRBD1 matching 7 bases. This CDR3 comprises 13 residues. The V gene end was trimmed by 4 bases and the J gene end by 3 bases; junction bases not matched to a gene: 4. Germline loops: CDR1 SGHRS, CDR2 YFSETQ. The CDR3 DNA is TGCGCCAGCAGCATGGGACAGAACTACGAGCAGTACTTC. As protein: CASSMGQNYEQYF.

The chain carries TRBV21-1 and TRBJ2-2; TRBD2, the table's D call, was not compared with the DNA. TRBV21-1 is an annotated pseudogene. The CDR3 covers 19 residues. CDR3 protein: CASTWTSGRVPKNTGELFF. In DNA, the CDR3 is TGTGCCAGCACGTGGACTAGCGGGAGGGTCCCAAAGAACACCGGGGAGCTGTTTTTT.

The chain links TRBV7-2 to TRBJ1-5; D not certain. CDR1 and CDR2 from the germline V gene are SGHTA and FQGNSA. The CDR3 spans 12 residues. The V end lost 5 bases, the J end lost 5 bases, and 7 bases lay between the germline ends. The CDR3 DNA is TGTGCCAGCAGCCCCGGGGATCAGCCCCAGCATTTT. Translation: CASSPGDQPQHF.

The rearrangement uses TRBV6-5 and TRBJ2-2, with 8 bases identical to TRBD1. Germline loops: CDR1 MNHEY, CDR2 SVGAGI. The V and J ends lost 2 bases and 5 bases, in that order; junction bases with no gene match: 4. CDR3 length: 15 residues. Here the CDR3 DNA reads TGTGCCAGCAGTTACGGACAGGGTCGGACCGGGGAGCTGTTTTTT. Its translation: CASSYGQGRTGELFF.

In this sample, this clone turned up once. This sequence joins TRBV24-1 and TRBJ2-1, with 7 bases lining up with TRBD1. Germline V gives CDR1 KGHDR, CDR2 SFDVKD. The CDR3 has 13 amino acids. The trim removed 9 bases at V and 5 bases at J, leaving 6 bases unmatched. CDR3 DNA sequence: TGTGCCACCGGGACAGCGACTAACAATGAGCAGTTCTTC. Residues: CATGTATNNEQFF.

The rearrangement joins TRBV7-2 to TRBJ2-7; 9 positions match TRBD2. Trimming removed 1 base from V and 2 bases from J; junction bases left unmatched: 3. The CDR3 runs 15 residues. Germline V gives CDR1 SGHTA, CDR2 FQGNSA. This chain's CDR3 is CASSLGASGTYEQYF. The CDR3 region has the DNA TGTGCCAGCAGCTTAGGGGCTAGCGGGACCTACGAGCAGTACTTC.

This clone was seen only a few times. The chain combines TRBV18 with TRBJ1-1; TRBD1 might be the D (5 bases). From germline, CDR1 is KGHSH and CDR2 LQKENI. Trimming stripped 3 bases from V and 4 bases from J, with 12 bases between. The CDR3 extends over 14 amino acids. The DNA of the CDR3 is TGTGCCAGCTCACCGTTAGGGGAGGGCACTGAAGCTTTCTTT. Translated, it gives CASSPLGEGTEAFF. Variable domain in full (rest from reference TRBV18 and TRBJ1-1): NAGVMQNPRHLVRRRGQEARLRCSPMKGHSHVYWYRQLPEEGLKFMVYLQKENIIDESGMPKERFSAEFPKEGPSILRIQQVVRGDSAAYFCASSPLGEGTEAFFGQGTRLTVV.

For the CDR3, the DNA is TGTGCCAGCAGCGTAGAGGGACAGGGGGCGGCCGGGGAGCTGTTTTTT. Translating gives CASSVEGQGAAGELFF. The genes are TRBV9 and TRBJ2-2, with 12 bases aligning to TRBD1. The length of the CDR3 is 16 residues. Germline V gives CDR1 SGDLS, CDR2 YYNGEE. Germline trimming cut 0 bases from V and 6 bases from J; bases unmatched to any gene: 3.

The chain recombines TRBV2 with TRBJ2-2, with 12 bases matching TRBD2. The trim removed 6 bases at V and 5 bases at J, leaving 1 base unmatched. CDR3 length equals 14 residues. Germline loops: CDR1 SNHLY, CDR2 FYNNEI. The CDR3 DNA reads as TGTGCCAGCAGGGGACTAGCGGGTACCGGGGAGCTGTTTTTT. It is translated as CASRGLAGTGELFF.

The V call is TRBV7-2, the J call TRBJ2-7, with TRBD1 identical over 9 bases. V gave up 7 bases and J gave up 5 bases; unmatched junction bases: 12. The V gene's germline CDR1 is SGHTA and CDR2 FQGNSA. The CDR3 is made up of 15 amino acids. The CDR3 DNA reads as TGTGCCAGCACCTTGCTGGGACAGGGTTCGGACGAGCAGTACTTC. Translated: CASTLLGQGSDEQYF.

This chain links TRBV4-2 with TRBJ1-2, with 7 positions matching TRBD1. Germline V lookup: CDR1 LGHNA, CDR2 YNFKEQ. The CDR3 spans 11 residues. V lost 8 bases and J lost 8; bases outside the gene matches: 5. CDR3 sequence (DNA): TGTGCCAGCGGTAGACAGGGAGGCTACACCTTC. It yields the protein CASGRQGGYTF.

The chain uses TRBV7-2 and TRBJ2-7; 11 bases map to TRBD1. V was pared by 4 bases and J by 7 bases, with 12 bases of the junction left unmatched. Germline-derived CDR1 and CDR2 are SGHTA and FQGNSA. The CDR3 extends over 16 amino acids. In DNA, the CDR3 is TGTGCCAGCAGCTCCGGACAGGGGGCCCGTACGCGTGAGCAGTACTTC. Translating gives CASSSGQGARTREQYF.

This chain connects TRBV13 to TRBJ2-7, with D perhaps matching TRBD1 (6 bases). This CDR3 region has 15 residues. Germline V gene sequence: CDR1 PRHDT, CDR2 FYEKMQ (reference sequence). Trimming shortened V by 0 bases and J by 3 bases, and 12 bases separated the two germline ends. CDR3 protein: CASSLGPRGHYEQYF. The CDR3 nucleotides are TGTGCCAGCAGCTTAGGCCCCAGGGGCCACTACGAGCAGTACTTC.

The rearrangement links TRBV15 to TRBJ1-4; D unresolved. V lost 0 bases to trimming and J lost 8 bases, with 13 bases between them. The CDR3 spans 15 residues. Germline V gene data show CDR1 as LNHNV and CDR2 as YYDKDF (reference sequence). The CDR3 loop reads CATSRDLRAGEKLFF. The CDR3 nucleotides read TGTGCCACCAGCAGAGATCTACGGGCGGGGGAAAAACTGTTTTTT.

V and J are TRBV7-9 and TRBJ1-2; 8 positions agree with TRBD1. The CDR3 totals 18 residues. The germline V gene encodes CDR1 SEHNR and CDR2 FQNEAQ (reference sequence). The junction had 21 bases not matched to a gene; V was cut back by 10 bases and J by 2 bases. This CDR3 is CATEQRGFSNRGNYGYTF. The CDR3 nucleotides are TGTGCCACCGAGCAGAGGGGTTTTTCCAACAGGGGGAACTATGGCTACACCTTC.

This chain links TRBV28 with TRBJ1-2; TRBD1 matches 9 bases. Germline V lookup: CDR1 MDHEN, CDR2 SYDVKM. The J segment lost 1 base and the V segment lost 4 bases, leaving 1 base of the junction unmatched. The CDR3 is 14 residues long. CDR3 sequence reads: CASSSGQGNYGYTF. In DNA, the CDR3 is TGTGCCAGCAGTTCGGGACAGGGTAACTATGGCTACACCTTC.

V is TRBV5-1 and J is TRBJ2-1, with D possibly matching TRBD1 (6 bases). The CDR3 contains 15 residues. With 4 bases removed from V and 2 bases from J, the gap between germline ends came to 13 bases. CDR1 and CDR2 from the germline V gene are SGHRS and YFSETQ. The CDR3 nucleotides are TGCGCCAGCAGCCTATCCGGGACACCCTACAATGAGCAGTTCTTC. Protein product: CASSLSGTPYNEQFF.

The J gene is TRBJ2-2, the V gene TRBV9; 9 positions agree with TRBD2. The CDR3 covers 16 residues. V lost 0 bases, J lost 3 bases, and 3 bases stayed unmatched. The germline gives CDR1 SGDLS, CDR2 YYNGEE. The CDR3 region is CASSVEGGRDTGELFF. The CDR3 DNA is TGTGCCAGCAGCGTAGAAGGCGGGAGGGACACCGGGGAGCTGTTTTTT.

In this sample, this clone turned up once. V usage is TRBV4-1 and J usage is TRBJ1-1; TRBD1 might be the D (6 bases). The CDR3 sequence is 15 residues long. CDR1 MGHRA and CDR2 YSYEKL come from the germline V gene. V lost 1 base and J lost 1, with 10 bases in between. CDR3 DNA sequence: TGCGCCAGCAGCCAAGTTGGACAGAAGAACACTGAAGCTTTCTTT. Translating gives CASSQVGQKNTEAFF.

The chain combines TRBV7-2 with TRBJ2-3; D perhaps matches TRBD2 (6 bases). CDR1 SGHTA and CDR2 FQGNSA come from the germline V gene. This CDR3 has 15 amino acids. Trimming took off 5 bases at V and 4 bases at J, with 16 bases between the two ends. CDR3 nucleotides: TGTGCCAGCAGCCTCTCCCGACTAGTTTCAGATACGCAGTATTTT. It translates to CASSLSRLVSDTQYF.

This clone was recorded only once. V gene TRBV5-4 combines with J gene TRBJ1-6, with TRBD1 identical over 9 bases. This CDR3 is 17 amino acids long. CDR1 and CDR2 (germline): SGHNT, YYREEE (reference sequence). After removal of 1 base from V and 4 bases from J, the junction contained 6 bases not matched to a gene. The CDR3 reads CASSLIGGTGYNSPLHF. The DNA of the CDR3 is TGTGCCAGCAGCTTGATAGGAGGGACAGGGTATAATTCACCCCTCCACTTT.

The chain uses TRBV19 and TRBJ1-5; 9 nucleotides agree with TRBD1. With 4 bases clipped from V and 5 bases from J, the junction kept 6 bases outside the gene matches. The germline V gene has CDR1 LNHDA and CDR2 SQIVND (reference sequence). This CDR3 comprises 15 residues. As DNA, the CDR3 is TGTGCCAGTAGTAGACAGGGGGACAGCGATCAGCCCCAGCATTTT. As protein: CASSRQGDSDQPQHF. Variable domain in full (rest from reference TRBV19 and TRBJ1-5): DGGITQSPKYLFRKEGQNVTLSCEQNLNHDAMYWYRQDPGQGLRLIYYSQIVNDFQKGDIAEGYSVSREKKESFPLTVTSAQKNPTAFYLCASSRQGDSDQPQHFGDGTRLSIL.

The chain recombines TRBV18 with TRBJ2-5, with 12 bases lining up with TRBD1. Germline V lookup: CDR1 KGHSH, CDR2 LQKENI. The CDR3 consists of 16 residues. V lost 0 bases, J lost 5 bases, and 4 bases stayed unmatched. CDR3 nucleotides: TGTGCCAGCTCACCACCGGGACAGGGGGCCTGGGAGACCCAGTACTTC. Its translation: CASSPPGQGAWETQYF. Drawing the rest from reference TRBV18 and TRBJ2-5, the complete variable domain is NAGVMQNPRHLVRRRGQEARLRCSPMKGHSHVYWYRQLPEEGLKFMVYLQKENIIDESGMPKERFSAEFPKEGPSILRIQQVVRGDSAAYFCASSPPGQGAWETQYFGPGTRLLVL.

The V call is TRBV7-9, the J call TRBJ2-1; weak D call: TRBD2 (6 bases). Germline V lookup: CDR1 SEHNR, CDR2 FQNEAQ (reference sequence). The V and J ends lost 4 bases and 5 bases respectively, with 18 bases between them. CDR3 size: 16 residues. CDR3 coding DNA: TGTGCCAGCAGCTCCTCTTGGACTACCGATCACAATGAGCAGTTCTTC. This encodes CASSSSWTTDHNEQFF.

V is TRBV9 and J is TRBJ2-1, with unresolved D. V lost 0 bases, J lost 3 bases, and 7 bases lay in between. Per the germline V gene, CDR1 is SGDLS and CDR2 is YYNGEE. The CDR3 contains 14 residues. In DNA form, the CDR3 reads TGTGCCAGCAGCGTAGAGACTCTCTACAATGAGCAGTTCTTC. Its translation: CASSVETLYNEQFF.